A selection of T cell receptor beta chains follows, all from one sample in a study of identical twins. TCRdb redid the calling of the 5' RACE reads with MiXCR, one entry per CDR3 protein. The data contain around 220,000 distinct CDR3 sequences, about 11% of them singletons. The sequencing sample was made of memory T cells sorted from blood. The receptor source for this set is a man between 45 and 60 years old in good health. Both conserved end residues are part of each CDR3. The D gene is left open where the match is weak. Size is stated for part of the rows, as once, few or many counts, or as a class when the clone is expanded.

>-|TRBJ1-1|TRBV6-1|many|15
TGTGCCAGCAGGGCATTTGGACGGATCTACACTGAAGCTTTCTTT
CASRAFGRIYTEAFF
>-|TRBJ2-7|TRBV5-1|many|14
TGCGCCAGTGCCGGGTGGACCCCTTTGGACGAGCAGTACTTC
CASAGWTPLDEQYF
>-|TRBJ1-4|TRBV3-1|many|15
TGTGCCAGCAGCCAAGACCTGACTCCGGGATTAAAACTGTTTTTT
CASSQDLTPGLKLFF
>-|TRBJ2-5|TRBV6-1|-|12
TGTGCCAGCAGTAGGGGGGGGGAGACCCAGTACTTC
CASSRGGETQYF
>TRBD2|TRBJ2-7|TRBV10-3|few|13
TGTGCCATTAGCCCGGGACTAGAGGGCGAGCAGTACTTC
CAISPGLEGEQYF
>-|TRBJ1-4|TRBV5-6|-|14
TGTGCCAGCAGCTCTATAACCAGCGGGGAAAAACTGTTTTTT
CASSSITSGEKLFF
>TRBD2|TRBJ2-3|TRBV27|-|19
TGTGCCAGCAAGCTTAGGAGCGGGGGAAACTACCCTGGCACAGATACGCAGTATTTT
CASKLRSGGNYPGTDTQYF
>-|TRBJ2-1|TRBV12-3/TRBV12-4|many|14
TGTGCCAGCAGCCTGGGTGGTAGGGCCAATGAGCAGTTCTTC
CASSLGGRANEQFF
>TRBD2|TRBJ2-7|TRBV11-2|many|16
TGTGCCAGCACCGAGATAGGGCTAGCGGGAGAGTACGAGCAGTACTTC
CASTEIGLAGEYEQYF
>-|TRBJ2-1|TRBV28|-|15
TGTGCCAGCAGTATTCAGGGGGGGAATTACAATGAGCAGTTCTTC
CASSIQGGNYNEQFF
>-|TRBJ1-1|TRBV9|-|17
TGTGCCAGCAGCGTAGAGCTGGCGACTACCGGGGGCACTGAAGCTTTCTTT
CASSVELATTGGTEAFF
>-|TRBJ1-2|TRBV2|-|11
TGTGCCAGCAGCCCCCTCTATGGCTACACCTTC
CASSPLYGYTF
>-|TRBJ2-1|TRBV5-1|few|12
TGCGCCAGCAGCAAGGACGACTATGAGCAGTTCTTC
CASSKDDYEQFF
>TRBD1|TRBJ1-5|TRBV24-1|few|16
TGTGCCACCAGTGATAGGACAGGGGATAGCAATCAGCCCCAGCATTTT
CATSDRTGDSNQPQHF
>-|TRBJ2-2|TRBV19|few|12
TGTGCCAGTACTCTTTACACCGGGGAGCTGTTTTTT
CASTLYTGELFF
>TRBD1|TRBJ2-1|TRBV5-5|many|15
TGTGCCAGCAGCTTGGAAGGCTGGGACAGGGGTGAGCAGTTCTTC
CASSLEGWDRGEQFF
>TRBD2|TRBJ2-1|TRBV19|-|15
TGTGCCAGTAGTGGACTAGCGGGAGGGCCAAATGAGCAGTTCTTC
CASSGLAGGPNEQFF
>TRBD2|TRBJ2-7|TRBV5-6|-|16
TGTGCCAGCAGCTTATACCGGGGGGGCAGGTGGTACGAGCAGTACTTC
CASSLYRGGRWYEQYF
>-|TRBJ2-2|TRBV4-2|-|15
TGTGCCAGCAGCCAAGCGCGGGGCCCCACCGGGGAGCTGTTTTTT
CASSQARGPTGELFF
>TRBD1|TRBJ1-4|TRBV10-3|many|16
TGTGCCACCCGACAGGGGGAAGGGGGAACTAATGAAAAACTGTTTTTT
CATRQGEGGTNEKLFF
>TRBD2|TRBJ2-7|TRBV10-3|few|15
TGTGCCATCAGTACCATAGCGGGAGGGAAGGGCGAGCAGTACTTC
CAISTIAGGKGEQYF
>-|TRBJ2-2|TRBV12-3/TRBV12-4|many|14
TGTGCCAGCAGTTTAGCCGGGGATACCGGGGAGCTGTTTTTT
CASSLAGDTGELFF
>-|TRBJ2-3|TRBV5-1|many|15
TGCGCCAGCAGCTTGAATTCCCCTATCACAGATACGCAGTATTTT
CASSLNSPITDTQYF
>TRBD1|TRBJ2-7|TRBV3-1|few|14
TGTGCCAGCAGCCAATACAGACAGGGACAGGCGCAGTACTTC
CASSQYRQGQAQYF
>-|TRBJ2-1|TRBV12-3/TRBV12-4|many|13
TGTGCCAGCAGTCTACAAGGGCCTGGCGAGGGTGTCTTC
CASSLQGPGEGVF
>-|TRBJ2-7|TRBV7-2|few|14
TGTGCCAGCAGCTTAAGCCACCCGGCTTACGAGCAGTACTTC
CASSLSHPAYEQYF
>TRBD1|TRBJ2-7|TRBV5-1|many|14
TGCGCCAGCAGCTTGAGGGACAGAGCCTACGAGCAGTACTTC
CASSLRDRAYEQYF
>TRBD2|TRBJ2-2|TRBV9|-|15
TGTGCCAGCAGCCGACTAGCGGAAGGGACCGGGGAGCTGTTTTTT
CASSRLAEGTGELFF
>TRBD1|TRBJ2-4|TRBV24-1|-|14
TGTGCCACCAGTGATTTGAGACAGGGGAACACTCAGTACTTC
CATSDLRQGNTQYF
>-|TRBJ2-1|TRBV18|many|16
TGTGCCAGCTCACCAGCCGGGACGGTGATTTCCAATGAGCAGTTCTTC
CASSPAGTVISNEQFF
>-|TRBJ2-7|TRBV5-1|-|13
TGCGCCAGCAGCTCGGGACACACCTACGAGCAGTACTTC
CASSSGHTYEQYF
>TRBD1|TRBJ1-5|TRBV2|many|14
TGTGCCAGCCAAGGACAGGGCAGCTTTCAGCCCCAGCATTTT
CASQGQGSFQPQHF
>-|TRBJ1-2|TRBV12-3/TRBV12-4|few|13
TGTGCCAGCAGTTTAGAACTAAACTATGGCTACACCTTC
CASSLELNYGYTF
>TRBD1|TRBJ2-7|TRBV30|-|13
TGTGCCTGGGAACGGGACAGGGGCTACGAGCAGTACTTC
CAWERDRGYEQYF
>TRBD1|TRBJ2-3|TRBV7-2|few|14
TGTGCCAGCAGCTTCCGACAGGGTGGAGATACGCAGTATTTT
CASSFRQGGDTQYF
>-|TRBJ2-5|TRBV4-1|few|16
TGCGCCAGCAGCCCAGGCCGAAGGACTTGGGAAGAGACCCAGTACTTC
CASSPGRRTWEETQYF
>-|TRBJ2-3|TRBV30|few|13
TGTGCCTGGAGTTTGACATCAGGAGATACGCAGTATTTT
CAWSLTSGDTQYF
>-|TRBJ2-5|TRBV20-1|few|16
TGCAGTGCTAGAGATCGAACTAGCCGAGGGTGGGAGACCCAGTACTTC
CSARDRTSRGWETQYF
>-|TRBJ1-2|TRBV29-1|-|14
TGCAGCGTTGTACCGACTGGAGCTAACTATGGCTACACCTTC
CSVVPTGANYGYTF
>-|TRBJ2-1|TRBV12-3/TRBV12-4|many|14
TGTGCCAGCAGTCACCGGGACGGGTACAATGAGCAGTTCTTC
CASSHRDGYNEQFF
>-|TRBJ1-1|TRBV3-1|many|13
TGTGCCAGCAGCGCCGGGACCCACACTGAAGCTTTCTTT
CASSAGTHTEAFF
>-|TRBJ2-3|TRBV6-2/TRBV6-3|few|13
TGTGCCAGCAGTTACTCGGCCAGGGGTATGCAGTATTTT
CASSYSARGMQYF
>-|TRBJ1-4|TRBV30|few|16
TGTGCCTGGAGTGGTCCGGCGATGCTAACCGGGGAAAAACTGTTTTTT
CAWSGPAMLTGEKLFF
>-|TRBJ2-1|TRBV11-2|many|17
TGTGCCAGCAGCTTTCCTCGGACTACCCAAACCTACAATGAGCAGTTCTTC
CASSFPRTTQTYNEQFF
>-|TRBJ2-1|TRBV5-6|many|15
TGTGCCAGCAGCTTGCCCGGGTGGCGCTACAATGAGCAGTTCTTC
CASSLPGWRYNEQFF
>-|TRBJ2-5|TRBV20-1|-|11
TGCAGTGCTCAAGACTCCCAGACCCAGTACTTC
CSAQDSQTQYF
>TRBD2|TRBJ2-7|TRBV12-3/TRBV12-4|many|14
TGTGCCAGCAGGCGGACTAGCGGGAGTTACGAGCAGTACTTC
CASRRTSGSYEQYF
>-|TRBJ2-1|TRBV20-1|many|14
TGCAGTGCTAGTGCGCGGAGCTCCTACAATGAGCAGTTCTTC
CSASARSSYNEQFF
>-|TRBJ1-2|TRBV11-2|few|13
TGTGCCAGCAGCCCAAGTCAGGGGTGGGGCTACACCTTC
CASSPSQGWGYTF
>TRBD1|TRBJ2-7|TRBV20-1|many|14
TGCAGTGCTACGGACAGGGGTTATGCCTACGAGCAGTACTTC
CSATDRGYAYEQYF
>-|TRBJ2-5|TRBV29-1|few|12
TGCAGCGTTGTAACATCCCCGGAGACCCAGTACTTC
CSVVTSPETQYF
>TRBD2|TRBJ2-7|TRBV20-1|-|13
TGCAGTTTCACTGAGGCGGGAGTCTACGAGCAGTACTTC
CSFTEAGVYEQYF
>TRBD1|TRBJ1-4|TRBV12-3/TRBV12-4|-|15
TGTGCCAGCAGTTTAGGGCCAGGGGGGGGGGAAAAACTGTTTTTT
CASSLGPGGGEKLFF
>-|TRBJ2-1|TRBV7-3|-|15
TGTGCCAGCAGCTTGGGCCCCCTCGGCAACAATGAGCAGTTCTTC
CASSLGPLGNNEQFF
>TRBD1|TRBJ1-5|TRBV5-1|-|16
TGCGCCAGCAGCTTGGGGACAGGGAATAGCAATCAGCCCCAGCATTTT
CASSLGTGNSNQPQHF
>-|TRBJ1-6|TRBV3-1|many|15
TGTGCCAGCAGCCCCCCGGGGAGGGATAATTCACCCCTCCACTTT
CASSPPGRDNSPLHF
>-|TRBJ2-1|TRBV10-3|-|12
TGTGCCATCGGTCGGGGGCTCGATGAGCAGTTCTTC
CAIGRGLDEQFF